This T cell receptor beta chain derives from a study of blood T cells in healthy people across ages. Trimming left V 4 bases short and J 5 bases short, with 14 bases between. This CDR3 has 14 residues. The V gene's germline CDR1 is MGHRA and CDR2 YSYEKL. This clonotype was counted at least ten times. A second roughly 6 to 11 cycle PCR used barcoded and J-beta primers. TCRdb re-called the 5' RACE reads with MiXCR, one entry per CDR3 protein. Here the sample spans approximately 800,000 distinct CDR3 sequences, roughly 64% being singletons. This TCR derives from a man aged 30-40 years in good health. The V gene is TRBV4-1, the J gene TRBJ2-5; D uncertain. The specimen was blood. The CDR3 here is CASSRGSSGETQYF. CDR3 DNA sequence: TGCGCCAGCAGCCGAGGTTCGAGTGGGGAGACCCAGTACTTC.